The clone carrying this T cell receptor beta chain was observed at least ten times. The cohort comprised adults aged about 18 to 100 years residing in approximately 25 US areas. Clinical history reported by participants formed the basis on which cohorts were assigned. This CDR3 region has 14 residues. The V end lost 2 bases, the J end lost 1 base, and 10 bases lay between the germline ends. Germline CDR1 and CDR2: SGHRS and YFSETQ. The record originates from a study of blood T cell repertoires in COVID-19. Study as a whole: Specimens from acute and convalescent COVID-19 originated in the United States, Italy and Spain. PBMCs, B-cell-depleted T cells, or T cells were the source of the cDNA or gDNA that made up the material.

Using immunoSEQ multiplex PCR, the repertoire was profiled, and TCRdb retains in-frame clones only, with some absent. The table has roughly 140,000 clones, less than 90% seen once. The TCR originated in a woman aged 45 to 65 who had been exposed to COVID-19. The sequencing input was PBMCs or T cells enriched from blood (not recorded which). The chain is built from TRBV5-1 and TRBJ2-7; no clear D gene. CDR3 bases: TGCGCCAGCAGCTTTGATTATCAGTCCTACGAGCAGTACTTC. Translation gives CASSFDYQSYEQYF.